Shown below are 16 T cell receptor beta chains from a single sample sequenced in a study of blood T cell repertoires in COVID-19. The table came from immunoSEQ multiplex PCR; TCRdb's copy has only in-frame clones and leaves some out. Of 210,000 or so clones in the sample, 85% to 90% were seen once. The sequenced material came from peripheral blood. These receptors were collected from a woman aged 60-75 years with acute or convalescent COVID-19.

This clone was counted a few times. This chain links TRBV19 with TRBJ2-1; 7 bases fit TRBD2. The germline V gene encodes CDR1 LNHDA and CDR2 SQIVND (reference sequence). The V segment lost 4 bases and the J segment 7 bases; nucleotides outside the gene matches: 7. The CDR3 runs to 14 residues. The CDR3: CASSRVTSVNEQFF. CDR3 DNA: TGTGCCAGTAGTAGGGTAACTAGCGTTAATGAGCAGTTCTTC. The full variable domain, its missing parts supplied by reference TRBV19 and TRBJ2-1, is DGGITQSPKYLFRKEGQNVTLSCEQNLNHDAMYWYRQDPGQGLRLIYYSQIVNDFQKGDIAEGYSVSREKKESFPLTVTSAQKNPTAFYLCASSRVTSVNEQFFGPGTRLTVL.

This chain connects TRBV27 to TRBJ1-2; 10 bases are a match to TRBD1. Germline V CDR1 and CDR2: MNHEY, SMNVEV (reference sequence). The J segment lost 8 bases and the V segment lost 5 bases, leaving 11 bases of the junction unmatched. The CDR3 contains 15 residues. The CDR3 sequence is CASSKRDRGQKGYTF. The CDR3 DNA is TGTGCCAGCAGTAAAAGGGACAGGGGCCAAAAAGGCTACACCTTC.

CDR3 bases: TGTGCCAGCAGCAGTAGCGGGAGAGCAGATACGCAGTATTTT. It is translated as CASSSSGRADTQYF. This sequence joins TRBV9 and TRBJ2-3; 9 nucleotides agree with TRBD2. J was trimmed by 4 bases and V by 4 bases; bases with no gene match: 4. This CDR3 comprises 14 residues. Germline CDR1 is SGDLS and CDR2 is YYNGEE. Looking up the rest from reference TRBV9 and TRBJ2-3 gives the full variable domain: DSGVTQTPKHLITATGQRVTLRCSPRSGDLSVYWYQQSLDQGLQFLIQYYNGEERAKGNILERFSAQQFPDLHSELNLSSLELGDSALYFCASSSSGRADTQYFGPGTRLTVL.

The V call is TRBV15, the J call TRBJ1-1, with D maybe TRBD1 (6 bases). CDR1 is LNHNV and CDR2 is YYDKDF in the germline V gene (reference sequence). There are 17 residues in the CDR3. V was trimmed by 0 bases and J by 0 bases, leaving 14 bases between them. The CDR3: CATSRDLGASMNTEAFF. The CDR3 nucleotides are TGTGCCACCAGCAGAGATCTGGGGGCCTCCATGAACACTGAAGCTTTCTTT.

V gene TRBV28 combines with J gene TRBJ1-4, with 9 bases fitting TRBD1. Trimming took 8 bases from V and 8 from J; bases not matched to a gene: 6. CDR3 length: 13 amino acids. Germline assignment: CDR1 MDHEN and CDR2 SYDVKM. CDR3 bases: TGTGCCAGCCGACAGGGGGGGATCGAAAAACTGTTTTTT. Protein: CASRQGGIEKLFF.

The chain carries TRBV7-2 and TRBJ2-4, with 11 bases that match TRBD2. Trimming took 2 bases from V and 8 from J; bases not matched to a gene: 5. The germline V gene encodes CDR1 SGHTA and CDR2 FQGNSA. The CDR3 runs 15 residues. The CDR3 loop is CASSLLLAGGHIQYF. In DNA, the CDR3 is TGTGCCAGCAGCTTACTCCTAGCGGGGGGTCACATTCAGTACTTC.

This rearrangement joins TRBV27 to TRBJ2-3; a weak D match, TRBD1 (5 bases). The CDR3 sequence is 15 residues long. Looked up from germline, CDR1 is MNHEY and CDR2 is SMNVEV (reference sequence). The V end lost 5 bases, the J end lost 1 base, and 13 bases lay between the germline ends. CDR3 DNA sequence: TGTGCCAGCAGTCCCCTCCTCAGGGGCACAGATACGCAGTATTTT. Its translation is CASSPLLRGTDTQYF.

The gene calls are TRBV30 and TRBJ1-6, with D maybe TRBD1 (5 bases). Germline loops: CDR1 GTSNPN, CDR2 SVGIG (reference sequence). V lost 1 base to trimming and J lost 9 bases, with 10 bases between them. The CDR3 sequence is 13 residues long. The chain's CDR3 is CAWSAGGSSPLHF. The CDR3, as DNA: TGTGCCTGGAGTGCCGGGGGAAGTTCACCCCTCCACTTT.

The chain carries TRBV19 and TRBJ2-5; 8 nucleotides match TRBD1. This CDR3 spans 15 amino acids. In germline, CDR1 is LNHDA, CDR2 SQIVND (reference sequence). Trimming cost V 4 bases and J 0 bases; bases outside gene matches: 4. CDR3 nucleotide sequence: TGTGCCAGTAGTACAAGGACAGGGAACCAAGAGACCCAGTACTTC. It codes for CASSTRTGNQETQYF.

The chain joins TRBV18 to TRBJ2-2, with D maybe TRBD1 (5 bases). There are 14 residues in the CDR3. Trimming cost V 3 bases and J 1 base, with 6 bases left between them. The germline V gene has CDR1 KGHSH and CDR2 LQKENI. CDR3: CASSPDMNTGELFF. The CDR3 nucleotides read TGTGCCAGCTCACCGGACATGAACACCGGGGAGCTGTTTTTT.

The chain uses TRBV28 and TRBJ1-5; 8 bases fit TRBD1. V shed 6 bases, J shed 0 bases, and the junction held 4 bases outside the gene matches. CDR1 and CDR2 from the germline V gene are MDHEN and SYDVKM. The CDR3 sequence is 15 residues long. The CDR3 loop is CASRGQVNSNQPQHF. CDR3 nucleotide sequence: TGTGCCAGCAGGGGACAGGTTAATAGCAATCAGCCCCAGCATTTT.

This chain joins TRBV7-3 and TRBJ2-1, with 13 bases that match TRBD2. CDR3 length equals 16 residues. V was clipped by 3 bases and J by 10 bases; unmatched bases: 9. Germline-derived CDR1 and CDR2 are SGHTA and FQGTGA. CDR3 bases: TGTGCCAGCAGCTTTTCCGGGACTAGCGGGGTCTTAGAGCAGTTCTTC. Translating gives CASSFSGTSGVLEQFF.

The chain links TRBV7-8 to TRBJ1-1; no firm D call. This CDR3 comprises 15 residues. V lost 5 bases to trimming and J lost 1 base, with 14 bases between them. Germline CDR1 SGHVS, CDR2 FQNEAQ. The CDR3 DNA reads as TGTGCCAGCAGCCCATGGGGAGGAAAGAACACTGAAGCTTTCTTT. Translated, it gives CASSPWGGKNTEAFF.

This clone was seen just once. This sequence joins TRBV7-9 and TRBJ1-1, with 8 bases lining up with TRBD1. CDR3 length: 15 residues. With 4 bases clipped from V and 0 bases from J, the junction kept 4 bases outside the gene matches. Germline values: CDR1 SEHNR, CDR2 FQNEAQ (reference sequence). The CDR3: CASSSGQGMNTEAFF. CDR3 nucleotides: TGTGCCAGCAGCTCTGGACAGGGCATGAACACTGAAGCTTTCTTT.

This chain joins TRBV19 and TRBJ1-6, with 8 bases aligning to TRBD1. CDR1 and CDR2 (germline): LNHDA, SQIVND (reference sequence). The CDR3 runs 14 residues. Trimming took 9 bases from V and 5 from J; bases not matched to a gene: 6. Written as DNA, the CDR3 is TGTGCCAGCCAGACAGGGGATAATAATTCACCCCTCCACTTT. Protein: CASQTGDNNSPLHF.

This chain links TRBV7-3 with TRBJ2-3, with 7 nucleotides matching TRBD1. The V and J ends lost 3 bases and 0 bases, in that order; junction bases with no gene match: 3. Germline values: CDR1 SGHTA, CDR2 FQGTGA. The length of the CDR3 is 15 residues. This CDR3 is CASSLDRSSTDTQYF. CDR3 nucleotides: TGTGCCAGCAGCTTGGACAGGTCGAGCACAGATACGCAGTATTTT.